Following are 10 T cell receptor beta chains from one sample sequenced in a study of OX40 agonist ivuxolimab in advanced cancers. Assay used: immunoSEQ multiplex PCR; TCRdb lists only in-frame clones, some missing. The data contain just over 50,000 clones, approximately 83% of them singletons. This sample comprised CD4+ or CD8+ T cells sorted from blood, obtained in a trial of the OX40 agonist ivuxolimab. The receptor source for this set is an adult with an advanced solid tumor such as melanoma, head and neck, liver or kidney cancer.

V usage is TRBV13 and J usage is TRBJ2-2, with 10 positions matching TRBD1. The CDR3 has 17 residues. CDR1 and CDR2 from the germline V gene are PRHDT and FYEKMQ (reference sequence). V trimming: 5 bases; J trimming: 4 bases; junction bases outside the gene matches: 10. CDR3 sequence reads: CASSLTMDRGATGELFF. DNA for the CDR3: TGTGCCAGCAGCCTAACAATGGACAGGGGGGCCACCGGGGAGCTGTTTTTT.

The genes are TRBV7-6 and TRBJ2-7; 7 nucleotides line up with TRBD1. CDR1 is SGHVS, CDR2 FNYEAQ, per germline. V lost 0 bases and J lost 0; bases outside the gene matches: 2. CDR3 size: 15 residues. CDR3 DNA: TGTGCCAGCAGCTTAGCAGGGGGCGACTCCTACGAGCAGTACTTC. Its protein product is CASSLAGGDSYEQYF. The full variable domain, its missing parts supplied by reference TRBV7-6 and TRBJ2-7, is GAGVSQSPRYKVTKRGQDVALRCDPISGHVSLYWYRQALGQGPEFLTYFNYEAQQDKSGLPNDRFSAERPEGSISTLTIQRTEQRDSAMYRCASSLAGGDSYEQYFGPGTRLTVT.

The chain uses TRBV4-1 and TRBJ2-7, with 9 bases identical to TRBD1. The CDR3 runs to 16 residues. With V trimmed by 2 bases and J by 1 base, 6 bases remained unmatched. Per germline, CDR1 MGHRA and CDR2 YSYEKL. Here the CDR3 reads CASSQNRGQGSYEQYF. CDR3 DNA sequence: TGCGCCAGCAGCCAAAACAGGGGGCAGGGTTCCTACGAGCAGTACTTC.

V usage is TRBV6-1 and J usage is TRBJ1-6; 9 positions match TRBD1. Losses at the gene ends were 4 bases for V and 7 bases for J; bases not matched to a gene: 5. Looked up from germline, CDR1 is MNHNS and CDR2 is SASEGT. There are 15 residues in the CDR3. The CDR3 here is CASSVGDRVNSPLHF. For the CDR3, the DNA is TGTGCCAGCAGTGTGGGGGACAGGGTAAATTCACCCCTCCACTTT.

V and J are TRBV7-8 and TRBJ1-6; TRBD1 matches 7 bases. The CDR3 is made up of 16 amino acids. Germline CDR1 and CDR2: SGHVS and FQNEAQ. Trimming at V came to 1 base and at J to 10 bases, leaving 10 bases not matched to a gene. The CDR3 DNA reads TGTGCCAGCAGCTTAGACAGGGGCCGCTTGCTCTCACCCCTCCACTTT. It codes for CASSLDRGRLLSPLHF.

CDR3 region: CASSNVLVPGKFF. CDR3 DNA sequence: TGTGCCAGCAGTAATGTCCTGGTACCTGGGAAGTTCTTC. This chain links TRBV5-6 with TRBJ2-1; D is uncertain. Trimming stripped 5 bases from V and 14 bases from J, with 20 bases between. Germline-derived CDR1 and CDR2 are SGHDT and YYEEEE. The CDR3 is 13 amino acids.

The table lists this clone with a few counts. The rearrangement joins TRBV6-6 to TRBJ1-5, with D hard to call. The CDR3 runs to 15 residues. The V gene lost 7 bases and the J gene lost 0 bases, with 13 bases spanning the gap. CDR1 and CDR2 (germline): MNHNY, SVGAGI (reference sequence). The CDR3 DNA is TGTGCCAGCACCGACTGGGGAGCTAGCAATCAGCCCCAGCATTTT. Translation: CASTDWGASNQPQHF.

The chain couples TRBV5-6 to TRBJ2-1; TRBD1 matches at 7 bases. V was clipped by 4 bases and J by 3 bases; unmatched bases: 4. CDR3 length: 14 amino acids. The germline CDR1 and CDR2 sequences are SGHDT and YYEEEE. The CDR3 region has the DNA TGTGCCAGCAGCCTGACAGGGAGCTACAATGAGCAGTTCTTC. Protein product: CASSLTGSYNEQFF.

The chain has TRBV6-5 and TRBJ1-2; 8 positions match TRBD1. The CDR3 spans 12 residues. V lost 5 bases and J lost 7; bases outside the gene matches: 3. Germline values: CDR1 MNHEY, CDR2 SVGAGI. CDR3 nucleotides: TGTGCCAGCAGTCCCGGACAGGGTGGCTACACCTTC. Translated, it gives CASSPGQGGYTF.

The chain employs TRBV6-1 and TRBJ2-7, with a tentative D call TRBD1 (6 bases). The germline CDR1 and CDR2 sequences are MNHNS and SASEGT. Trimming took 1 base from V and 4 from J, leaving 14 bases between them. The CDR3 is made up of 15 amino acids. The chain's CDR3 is CASSEEQGVGYEQYF. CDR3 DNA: TGTGCCAGCAGTGAAGAACAGGGAGTGGGTTACGAGCAGTACTTC.